This TCR beta chain was documented in a study of blood T cell repertoires in COVID-19. Study-wide background: Nucleic acid was either cDNA or gDNA, and it came from T cells, B-cell-depleted T cells, or PBMCs.

Source study methods: Amplification of reference gene primers was used by the study to estimate nucleated cell counts. Using immunoSEQ multiplex PCR, the repertoire was profiled, and TCRdb retains in-frame clones only, with some absent. V and J calls and clone size are as listed in that table; D and trimming were resolved from the DNA. The sample carries around 97,000 clones, approximately 84% recorded once. The CDR3 length is 15 residues. CDR1 LNHDA and CDR2 SQIVND come from the germline V gene (reference sequence). The V end was cut by 7 bases, the J end by 2 bases, with 12 bases between. Sequencing was done on a sample of peripheral blood. This TCR derives from a man between 65 and 79 years old with acute or convalescent COVID-19. The V gene is TRBV19, the J gene TRBJ1-6, with a possible D match to TRBD1 (5 bases). The CDR3 DNA reads as TGTGCCAGTACCCTGGGGCAAACCTATAATTCACCCCTCCACTTT. This translates into CASTLGQTYNSPLHF. The complete variable domain, with remaining parts taken from reference TRBV19 and TRBJ1-6, reads DGGITQSPKYLFRKEGQNVTLSCEQNLNHDAMYWYRQDPGQGLRLIYYSQIVNDFQKGDIAEGYSVSREKKESFPLTVTSAQKNPTAFYLCASTLGQTYNSPLHFGNGTRLTVT.